The present T cell receptor beta chain was sequenced within a study of T cells expressing NK-cell markers. Background on the study: Source material for TCR beta repertoires consisted of sorted CD3+CD56+NKG2C+, CD3+CD56+NKG2C- and CD3+CD56-NKG2C+ T cells. Among the eight sequenced donors, seven tested HCMV-seropositive and one tested seronegative.

Each CDR3 protein gets one entry in TCRdb, which reprocessed the 5' RACE reads and gives no DNA. The sample holds 300,000 to 450,000 distinct CDR3 sequences. The CDR3 extends over 15 amino acids. In germline, CDR1 is MNHEY, CDR2 SVGAGI. This receptor was obtained from a man aged 18-69 years in good health. This chain joins TRBV6-5 and TRBJ1-4; TCRdb picks TRBD1, but there is no DNA to check that call. The sample taken for sequencing was blood T cells: a sorted CD56 or NKG2C T cell subset, CD4+ or CD8+ T cells, or bulk PBMC T cells (not recorded which). The CDR3 reads CASSFHPGQGEKLFF.